This T cell receptor (beta chain) appears in the sequencing data of a study of T cells in tumors after PD-1 blockade. Study-wide context: Patients had no prior checkpoint blockade, systemic immunosuppressants, or anti-cancer therapy within 4 weeks. A subset received ongoing vismodegib 150 mg daily alongside anti-PD-1 therapy.

Unmatched junction bases numbered 6, after V lost 3 bases and J lost 2 bases. CDR1 SGDLS and CDR2 YYNGEE come from the germline V gene. This CDR3 is built from 16 residues. Assay used: immunoSEQ multiplex PCR; TCRdb lists only in-frame clones, some missing. Among roughly 25,000 clones, around four fifths were seen once, and the ten largest hold 9.5% to 15%. This chain connects TRBV9 to TRBJ2-5; 11 bases line up with TRBD2. The source was PBMCs, collected after anti-PD-1 treatment. This clonotype was obtained from a human donor with basal cell carcinoma. CDR3 in DNA: TGTGCCAGCAGCGCGGGTAGCGGGGGGGGGCAAGAGACCCAGTACTTC. Protein sequence: CASSAGSGGGQETQYF.